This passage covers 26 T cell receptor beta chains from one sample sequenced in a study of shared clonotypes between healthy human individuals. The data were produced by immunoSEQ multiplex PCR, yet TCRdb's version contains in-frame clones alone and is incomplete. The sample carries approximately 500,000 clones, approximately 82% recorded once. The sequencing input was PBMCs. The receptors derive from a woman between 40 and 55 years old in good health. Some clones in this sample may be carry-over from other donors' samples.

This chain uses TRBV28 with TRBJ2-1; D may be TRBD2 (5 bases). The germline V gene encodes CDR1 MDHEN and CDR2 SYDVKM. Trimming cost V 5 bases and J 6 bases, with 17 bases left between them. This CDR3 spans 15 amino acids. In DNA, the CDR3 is TGTGCCAGCAGTACCAAACTAGGTACAGTCAATGAGCAGTTCTTC. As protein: CASSTKLGTVNEQFF. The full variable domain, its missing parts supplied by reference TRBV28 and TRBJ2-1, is DVKVTQSSRYLVKRTGEKVFLECVQDMDHENMFWYRQDPGLGLRLIYFSYDVKMKEKGDIPEGYSVSREKKERFSLILESASTNQTSMYLCASSTKLGTVNEQFFGPGTRLTVL.

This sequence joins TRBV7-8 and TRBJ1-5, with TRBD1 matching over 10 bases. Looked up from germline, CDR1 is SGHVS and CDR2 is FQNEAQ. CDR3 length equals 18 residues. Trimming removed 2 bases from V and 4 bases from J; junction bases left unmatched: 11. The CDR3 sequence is CASSLRGQGGYVNQPQHF. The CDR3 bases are TGTGCCAGCAGCTTACGAGGACAGGGGGGTTACGTTAATCAGCCCCAGCATTTT.

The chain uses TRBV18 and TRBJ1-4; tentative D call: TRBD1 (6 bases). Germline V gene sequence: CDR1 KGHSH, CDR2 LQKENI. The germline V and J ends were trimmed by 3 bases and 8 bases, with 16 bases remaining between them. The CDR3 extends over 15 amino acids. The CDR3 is CASSPTGTGAEKLFF. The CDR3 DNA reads TGTGCCAGCTCACCCACCGGGACGGGGGCAGAAAAACTGTTTTTT.

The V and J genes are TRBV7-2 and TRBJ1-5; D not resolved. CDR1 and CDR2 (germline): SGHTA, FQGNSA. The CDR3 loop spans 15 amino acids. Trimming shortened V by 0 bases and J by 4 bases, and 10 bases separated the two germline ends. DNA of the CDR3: TGTGCCAGCAGCTTAGCGCCCACAGCGAATCAGCCCCAGCATTTT. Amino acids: CASSLAPTANQPQHF. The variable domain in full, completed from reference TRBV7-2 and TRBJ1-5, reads GAGVSQSPSNKVTEKGKDVELRCDPISGHTALYWYRQSLGQGLEFLIYFQGNSAPDKSGLPSDRFSAERTGGSVSTLTIQRTQQEDSAVYLCASSLAPTANQPQHFGDGTRLSIL.

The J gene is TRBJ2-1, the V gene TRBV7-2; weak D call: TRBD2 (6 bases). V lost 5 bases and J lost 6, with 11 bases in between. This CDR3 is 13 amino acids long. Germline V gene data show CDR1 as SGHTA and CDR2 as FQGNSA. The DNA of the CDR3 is TGTGCCAGCAGCACCCGGGACTCCAATGAGCAGTTCTTC. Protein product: CASSTRDSNEQFF.

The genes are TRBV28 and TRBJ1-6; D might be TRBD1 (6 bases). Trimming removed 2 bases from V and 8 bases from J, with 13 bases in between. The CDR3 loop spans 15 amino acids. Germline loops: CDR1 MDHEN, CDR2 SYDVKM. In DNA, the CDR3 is TGTGCCAGCAGTTTAACCCCACAGGGAGATTCACCCCTCCACTTT. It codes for CASSLTPQGDSPLHF.

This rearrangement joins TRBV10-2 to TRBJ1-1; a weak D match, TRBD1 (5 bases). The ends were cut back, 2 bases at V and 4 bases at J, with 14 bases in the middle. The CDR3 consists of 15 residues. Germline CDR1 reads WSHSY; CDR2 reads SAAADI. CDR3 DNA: TGCGCCAGCAGTGAGCGAGACAGTGTCGGCACTGAAGCTTTCTTT. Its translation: CASSERDSVGTEAFF.

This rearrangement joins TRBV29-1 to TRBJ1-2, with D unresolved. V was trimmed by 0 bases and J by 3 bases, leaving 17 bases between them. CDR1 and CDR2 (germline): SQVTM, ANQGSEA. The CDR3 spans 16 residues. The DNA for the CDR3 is TGCAGCGTTGAAGATCGTGGACTCCGGAAACACTATGGCTACACCTTC. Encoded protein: CSVEDRGLRKHYGYTF.

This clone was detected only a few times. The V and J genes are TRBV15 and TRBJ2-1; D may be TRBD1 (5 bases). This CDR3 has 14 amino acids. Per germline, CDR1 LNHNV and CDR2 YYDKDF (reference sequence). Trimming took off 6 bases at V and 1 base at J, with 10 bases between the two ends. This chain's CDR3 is CATRPAGSYNEQFF. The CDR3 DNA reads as TGTGCCACCAGACCCGCAGGGTCCTACAATGAGCAGTTCTTC.

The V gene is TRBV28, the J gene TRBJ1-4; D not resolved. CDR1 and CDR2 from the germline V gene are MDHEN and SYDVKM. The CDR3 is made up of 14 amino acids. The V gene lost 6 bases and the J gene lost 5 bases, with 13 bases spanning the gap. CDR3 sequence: CASREGHRNEKLFF. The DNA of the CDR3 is TGTGCCAGCAGGGAGGGTCATAGGAATGAAAAACTGTTTTTT.

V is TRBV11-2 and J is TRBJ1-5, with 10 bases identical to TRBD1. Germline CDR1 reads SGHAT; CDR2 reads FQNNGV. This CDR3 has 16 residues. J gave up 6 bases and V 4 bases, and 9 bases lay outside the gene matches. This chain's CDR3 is CASSSDRTGGSQPQHF. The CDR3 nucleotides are TGTGCCAGCAGCTCCGATCGGACAGGGGGTAGTCAGCCCCAGCATTTT.

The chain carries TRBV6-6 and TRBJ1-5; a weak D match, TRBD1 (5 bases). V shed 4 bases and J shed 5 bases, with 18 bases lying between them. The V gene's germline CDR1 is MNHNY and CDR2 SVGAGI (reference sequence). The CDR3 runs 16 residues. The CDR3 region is CASSSAWGGGDQPQHF. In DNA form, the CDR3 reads TGTGCCAGCAGTTCGGCTTGGGGGGGTGGGGATCAGCCCCAGCATTTT.

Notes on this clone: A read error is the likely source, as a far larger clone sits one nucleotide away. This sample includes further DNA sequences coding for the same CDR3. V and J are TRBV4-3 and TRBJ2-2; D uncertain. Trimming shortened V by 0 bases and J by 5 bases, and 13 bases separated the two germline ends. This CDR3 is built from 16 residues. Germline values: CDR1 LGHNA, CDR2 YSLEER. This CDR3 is CASSQDVGGETGELFF. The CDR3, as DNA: TGCGCCAGCAGCCAAGATGTTGGCGGAGAGACCGGGGAGCTGTTTTTT.

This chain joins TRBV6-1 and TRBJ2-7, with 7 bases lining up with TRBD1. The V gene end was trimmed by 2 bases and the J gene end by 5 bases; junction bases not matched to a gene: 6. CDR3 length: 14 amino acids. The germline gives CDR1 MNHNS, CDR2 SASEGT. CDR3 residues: CASSERGRGNEQYF. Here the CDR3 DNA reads TGTGCCAGCAGTGAACGTGGCAGGGGGAACGAGCAGTACTTC.

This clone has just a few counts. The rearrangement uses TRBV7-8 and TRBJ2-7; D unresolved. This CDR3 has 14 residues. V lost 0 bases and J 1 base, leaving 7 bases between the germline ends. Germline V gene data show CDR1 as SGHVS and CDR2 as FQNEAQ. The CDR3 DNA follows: TGTGCCAGCAGCTTAGCGGCAGGATCCTACGAGCAGTACTTC. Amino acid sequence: CASSLAAGSYEQYF.

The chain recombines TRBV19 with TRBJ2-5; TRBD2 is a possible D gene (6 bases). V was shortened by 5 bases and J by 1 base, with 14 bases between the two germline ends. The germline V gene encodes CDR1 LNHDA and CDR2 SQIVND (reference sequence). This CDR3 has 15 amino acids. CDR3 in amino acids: CASSAQGLLQETQYF. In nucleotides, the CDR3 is TGTGCCAGTAGTGCCCAGGGACTCCTCCAAGAGACCCAGTACTTC.

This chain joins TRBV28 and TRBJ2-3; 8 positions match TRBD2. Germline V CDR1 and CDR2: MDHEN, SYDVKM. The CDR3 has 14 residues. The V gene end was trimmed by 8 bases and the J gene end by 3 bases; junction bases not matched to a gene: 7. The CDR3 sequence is CASRGRIVTDTQYF. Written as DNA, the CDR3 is TGTGCCAGCCGCGGGAGGATCGTTACAGATACGCAGTATTTT.

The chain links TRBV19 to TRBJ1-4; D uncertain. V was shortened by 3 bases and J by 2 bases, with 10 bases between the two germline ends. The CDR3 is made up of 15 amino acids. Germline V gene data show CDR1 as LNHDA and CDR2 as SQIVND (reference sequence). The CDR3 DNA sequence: TGTGCCAGTAGTATTAAGGGTTGGACTAATGAAAAACTGTTTTTT. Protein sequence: CASSIKGWTNEKLFF.

The chain's CDR3 is CASSLAQRQAAGYGYTF. The DNA for the CDR3 is TGTGCCAGCAGCTTAGCCCAACGACAGGCGGCGGGCTATGGCTACACCTTC. This sequence joins TRBV13 and TRBJ1-2, with D perhaps TRBD1 (6 bases). V shed 1 base and J shed 4 bases, with 19 bases lying between them. Per the germline V gene, CDR1 is PRHDT and CDR2 is FYEKMQ (reference sequence). The CDR3 has 17 residues.

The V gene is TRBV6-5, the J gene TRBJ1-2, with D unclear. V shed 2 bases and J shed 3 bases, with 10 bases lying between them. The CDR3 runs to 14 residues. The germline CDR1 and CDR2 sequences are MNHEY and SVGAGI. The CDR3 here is CASSYGEIDYGYTF. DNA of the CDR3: TGTGCCAGCAGTTACGGGGAAATCGACTATGGCTACACCTTC.

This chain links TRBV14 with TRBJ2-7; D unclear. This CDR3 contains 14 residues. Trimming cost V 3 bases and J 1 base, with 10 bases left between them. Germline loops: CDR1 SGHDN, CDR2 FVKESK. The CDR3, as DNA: TGTGCCAGCAGCCACCTGGACGGTTCCTACGAGCAGTACTTC. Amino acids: CASSHLDGSYEQYF. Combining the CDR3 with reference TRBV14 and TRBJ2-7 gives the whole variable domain EAGVTQFPSHSVIEKGQTVTLRCDPISGHDNLYWYRRVMGKEIKFLLHFVKESKQDESGMPNNRFLAERTGGTYSTLKVQPAELEDSGVYFCASSHLDGSYEQYFGPGTRLTVT.

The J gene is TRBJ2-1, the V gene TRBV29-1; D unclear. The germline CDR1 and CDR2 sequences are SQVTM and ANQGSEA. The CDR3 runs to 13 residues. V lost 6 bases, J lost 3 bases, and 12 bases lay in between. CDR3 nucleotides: TGCAGCGTCCCTAGGACCGACTACAATGAGCAGTTCTTC. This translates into CSVPRTDYNEQFF.

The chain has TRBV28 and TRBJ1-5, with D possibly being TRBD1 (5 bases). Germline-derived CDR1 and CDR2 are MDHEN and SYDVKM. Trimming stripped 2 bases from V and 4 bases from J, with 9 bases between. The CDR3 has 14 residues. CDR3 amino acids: CASSLTGPNQPQHF. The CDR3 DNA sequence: TGTGCCAGCAGTTTAACGGGACCAAATCAGCCCCAGCATTTT. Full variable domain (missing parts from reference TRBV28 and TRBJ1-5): DVKVTQSSRYLVKRTGEKVFLECVQDMDHENMFWYRQDPGLGLRLIYFSYDVKMKEKGDIPEGYSVSREKKERFSLILESASTNQTSMYLCASSLTGPNQPQHFGDGTRLSIL.

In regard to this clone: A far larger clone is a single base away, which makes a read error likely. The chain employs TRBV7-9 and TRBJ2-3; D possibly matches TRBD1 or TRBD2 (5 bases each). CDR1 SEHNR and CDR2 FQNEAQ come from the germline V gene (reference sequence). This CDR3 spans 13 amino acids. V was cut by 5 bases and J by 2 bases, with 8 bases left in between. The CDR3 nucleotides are TGTGCCAGCAGCCCCGGGGCCACAGATACGCAGTATTTT. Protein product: CASSPGATDTQYF.

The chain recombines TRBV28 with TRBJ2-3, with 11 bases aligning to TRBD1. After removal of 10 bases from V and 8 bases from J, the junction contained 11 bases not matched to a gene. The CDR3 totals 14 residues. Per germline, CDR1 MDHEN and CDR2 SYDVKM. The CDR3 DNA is TGTGCCACCCTCCCGGGACAGGGGGAGGGTACGCAGTATTTT. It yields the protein CATLPGQGEGTQYF. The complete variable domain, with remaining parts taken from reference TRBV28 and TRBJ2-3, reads DVKVTQSSRYLVKRTGEKVFLECVQDMDHENMFWYRQDPGLGLRLIYFSYDVKMKEKGDIPEGYSVSREKKERFSLILESASTNQTSMYLCATLPGQGEGTQYFGPGTRLTVL.

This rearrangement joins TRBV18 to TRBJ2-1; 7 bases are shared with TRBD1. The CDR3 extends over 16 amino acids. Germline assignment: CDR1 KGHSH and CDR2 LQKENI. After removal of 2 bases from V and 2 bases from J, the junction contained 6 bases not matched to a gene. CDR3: CASSPSGGRPYNEQFF. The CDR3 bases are TGTGCCAGCTCACCATCAGGGGGACGTCCCTACAATGAGCAGTTCTTC.